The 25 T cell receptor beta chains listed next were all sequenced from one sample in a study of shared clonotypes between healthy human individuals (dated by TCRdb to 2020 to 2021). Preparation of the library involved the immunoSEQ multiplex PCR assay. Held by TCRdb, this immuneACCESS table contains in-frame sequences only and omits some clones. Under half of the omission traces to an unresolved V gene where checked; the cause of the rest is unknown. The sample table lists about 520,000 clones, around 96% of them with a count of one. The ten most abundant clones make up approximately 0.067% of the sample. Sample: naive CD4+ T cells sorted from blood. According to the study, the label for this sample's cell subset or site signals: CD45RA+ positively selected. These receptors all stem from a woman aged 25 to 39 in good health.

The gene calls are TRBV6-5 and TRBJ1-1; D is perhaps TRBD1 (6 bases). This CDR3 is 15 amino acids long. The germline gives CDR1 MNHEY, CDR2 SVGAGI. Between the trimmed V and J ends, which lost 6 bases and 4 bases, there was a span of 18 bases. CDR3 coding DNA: TGTGCCAGCAGCCCCTTATGGGGGGCAGGCACTGAAGCTTTCTTT. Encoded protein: CASSPLWGAGTEAFF.

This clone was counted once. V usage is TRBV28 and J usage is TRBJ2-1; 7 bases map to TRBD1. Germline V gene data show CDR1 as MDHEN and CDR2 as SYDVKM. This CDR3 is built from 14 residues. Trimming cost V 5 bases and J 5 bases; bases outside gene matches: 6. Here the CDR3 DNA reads TGTGCCAGCAGTGTCCAGGACAGGAACAATGAGCAGTTCTTC. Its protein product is CASSVQDRNNEQFF.

The CDR3 reads CTSSARTSGSDEQYF. The CDR3 DNA reads TGCACCAGCAGCGCACGGACTAGCGGGTCCGACGAGCAGTACTTC. The chain uses TRBV1 and TRBJ2-7; no DNA check was done on the table's D call, TRBD2. TRBV1 is annotated as a pseudogene. There are 15 residues in the CDR3.

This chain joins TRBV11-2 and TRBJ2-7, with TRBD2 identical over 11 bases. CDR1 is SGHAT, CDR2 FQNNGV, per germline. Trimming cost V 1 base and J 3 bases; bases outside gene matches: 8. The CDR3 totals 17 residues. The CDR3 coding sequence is TGTGCCAGCAGCTTAGCTCGGGGGGGACTAGCGGACTACGAGCAGTACTTC. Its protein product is CASSLARGGLADYEQYF.

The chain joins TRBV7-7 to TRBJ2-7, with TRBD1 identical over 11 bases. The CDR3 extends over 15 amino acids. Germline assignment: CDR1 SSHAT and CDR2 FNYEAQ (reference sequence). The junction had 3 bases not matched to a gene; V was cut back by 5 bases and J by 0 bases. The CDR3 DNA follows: TGTGCCAGCAGCCAAGGGACAGGGGGCTCCTACGAGCAGTACTTC. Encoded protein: CASSQGTGGSYEQYF. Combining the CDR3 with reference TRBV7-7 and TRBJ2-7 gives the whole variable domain GAGVSQSPRYKVTKRGQDVTLRCDPISSHATLYWYQQALGQGPEFLTYFNYEAQPDKSGLPSDRFSAERPEGSISTLTIQRTEQRDSAMYRCASSQGTGGSYEQYFGPGTRLTVT.

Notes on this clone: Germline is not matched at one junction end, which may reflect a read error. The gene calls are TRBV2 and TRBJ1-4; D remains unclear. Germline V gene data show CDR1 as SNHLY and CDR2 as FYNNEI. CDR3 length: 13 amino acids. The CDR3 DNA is TGTGCCAGCAGTGAATTGGTTAATGAAAAGCTGTTTTTT. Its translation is CASSELVNEKLFF. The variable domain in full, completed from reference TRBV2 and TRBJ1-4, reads EPEVTQTPSHQVTQMGQEVILRCVPISNHLYFYWYRQILGQKVEFLVSFYNNEISEKSEIFDDQFSVERPDGSNFTLKIRSTKLEDSAMYFCASSELVNEKLFFGSGTQLSVL.

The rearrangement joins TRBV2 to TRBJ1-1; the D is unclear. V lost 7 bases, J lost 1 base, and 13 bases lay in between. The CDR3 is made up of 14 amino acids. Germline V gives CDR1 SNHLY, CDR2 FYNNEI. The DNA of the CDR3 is TGTGCCAGCAATGGTGTAACACCGAACACTGAAGCTTTCTTT. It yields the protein CASNGVTPNTEAFF.

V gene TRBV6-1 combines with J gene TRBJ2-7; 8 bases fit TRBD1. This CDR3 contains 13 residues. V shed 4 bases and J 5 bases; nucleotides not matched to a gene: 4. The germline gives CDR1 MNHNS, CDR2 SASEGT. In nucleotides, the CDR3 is TGTGCCAGCAGTGGGACAGGGACTGACGAGCAGTACTTC. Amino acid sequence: CASSGTGTDEQYF.

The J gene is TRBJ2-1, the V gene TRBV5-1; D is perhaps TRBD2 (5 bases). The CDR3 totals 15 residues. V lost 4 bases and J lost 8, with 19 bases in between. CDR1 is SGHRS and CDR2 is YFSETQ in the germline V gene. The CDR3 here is CASSPLGSIGDEQFF. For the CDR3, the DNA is TGCGCCAGCAGCCCCCTCGGGTCTATCGGGGATGAGCAGTTCTTC.

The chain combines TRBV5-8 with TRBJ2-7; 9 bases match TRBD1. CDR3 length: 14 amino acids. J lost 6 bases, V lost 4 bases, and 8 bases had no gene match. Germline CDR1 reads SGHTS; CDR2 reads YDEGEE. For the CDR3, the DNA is TGTGCCAGCAGCCCCCGGACAGGGGCTCTCGAGCAGTACTTC. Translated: CASSPRTGALEQYF.

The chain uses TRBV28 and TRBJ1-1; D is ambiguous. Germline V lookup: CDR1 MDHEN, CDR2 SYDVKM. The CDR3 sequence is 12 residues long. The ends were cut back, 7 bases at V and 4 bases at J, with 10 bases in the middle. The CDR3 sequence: CASTLWGTEAFF. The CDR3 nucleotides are TGTGCCAGCACCCTGTGGGGCACTGAAGCTTTCTTT.

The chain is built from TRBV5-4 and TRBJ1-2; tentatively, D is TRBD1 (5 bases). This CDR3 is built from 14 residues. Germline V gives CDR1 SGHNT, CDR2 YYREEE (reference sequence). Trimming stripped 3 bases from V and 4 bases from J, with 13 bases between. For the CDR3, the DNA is TGTGCCAGCAGCTCGGACACGAACGCCTATGGCTACACCTTC. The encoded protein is CASSSDTNAYGYTF.

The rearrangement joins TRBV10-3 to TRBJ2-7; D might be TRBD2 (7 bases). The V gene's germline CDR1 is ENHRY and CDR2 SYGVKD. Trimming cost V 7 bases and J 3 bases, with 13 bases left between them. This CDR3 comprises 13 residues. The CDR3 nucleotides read TGTGCCATCACAGGGGAGGGGGACTACGAGCAGTACTTC. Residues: CAITGEGDYEQYF.

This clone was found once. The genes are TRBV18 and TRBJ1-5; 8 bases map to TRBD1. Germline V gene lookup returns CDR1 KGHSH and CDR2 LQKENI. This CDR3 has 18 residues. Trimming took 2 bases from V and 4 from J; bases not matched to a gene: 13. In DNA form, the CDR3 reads TGTGCCAGCTCACCAAGGGGGGACAGGACCAAAAAGAATCAGCCCCAGCATTTT. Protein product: CASSPRGDRTKKNQPQHF.

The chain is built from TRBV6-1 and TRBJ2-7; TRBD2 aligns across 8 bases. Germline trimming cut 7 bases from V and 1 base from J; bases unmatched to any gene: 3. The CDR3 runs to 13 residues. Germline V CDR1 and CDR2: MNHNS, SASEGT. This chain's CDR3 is CASTREASYEQYF. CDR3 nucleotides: TGTGCCAGCACGCGGGAGGCTTCCTACGAGCAGTACTTC.

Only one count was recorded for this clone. In nucleotides, the CDR3 is TGTGCCAGTGGGAGGGCTCTCCAAGAGACCCAGTACTTC. It encodes CASGRALQETQYF. The chain uses TRBV28 and TRBJ2-5, with 7 bases lining up with TRBD2. Germline lookup yields CDR1 MDHEN and CDR2 SYDVKM. V dropped 9 bases and J dropped 1; count of bases not matched to a gene: 5. The CDR3 loop spans 13 amino acids.

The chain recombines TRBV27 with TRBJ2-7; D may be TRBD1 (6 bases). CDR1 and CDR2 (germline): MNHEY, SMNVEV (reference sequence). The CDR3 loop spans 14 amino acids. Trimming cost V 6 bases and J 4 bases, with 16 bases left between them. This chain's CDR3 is CASRWGHGPYEQYF. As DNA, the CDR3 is TGTGCCAGCAGATGGGGGCATGGCCCTTACGAGCAGTACTTC.

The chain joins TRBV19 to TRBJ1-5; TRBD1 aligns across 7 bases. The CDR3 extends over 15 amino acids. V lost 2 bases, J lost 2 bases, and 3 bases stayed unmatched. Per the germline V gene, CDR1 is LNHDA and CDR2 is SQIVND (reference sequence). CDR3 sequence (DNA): TGTGCCAGTAGTATACCCGGACAGGGCAATCAGCCCCAGCATTTT. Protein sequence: CASSIPGQGNQPQHF.

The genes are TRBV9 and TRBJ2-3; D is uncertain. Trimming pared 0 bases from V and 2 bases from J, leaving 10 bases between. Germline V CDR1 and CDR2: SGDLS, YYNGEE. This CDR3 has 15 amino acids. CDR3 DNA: TGTGCCAGCAGCGTAGGGTTACTGTACACAGATACGCAGTATTTT. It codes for CASSVGLLYTDTQYF.

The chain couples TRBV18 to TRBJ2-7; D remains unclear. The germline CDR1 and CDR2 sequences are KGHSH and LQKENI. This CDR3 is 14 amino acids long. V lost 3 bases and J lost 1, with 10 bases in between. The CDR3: CASSPVTKSYEQYF. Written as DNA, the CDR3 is TGTGCCAGCTCACCGGTGACAAAATCCTACGAGCAGTACTTC. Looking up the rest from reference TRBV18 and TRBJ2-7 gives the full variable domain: NAGVMQNPRHLVRRRGQEARLRCSPMKGHSHVYWYRQLPEEGLKFMVYLQKENIIDESGMPKERFSAEFPKEGPSILRIQQVVRGDSAAYFCASSPVTKSYEQYFGPGTRLTVT.

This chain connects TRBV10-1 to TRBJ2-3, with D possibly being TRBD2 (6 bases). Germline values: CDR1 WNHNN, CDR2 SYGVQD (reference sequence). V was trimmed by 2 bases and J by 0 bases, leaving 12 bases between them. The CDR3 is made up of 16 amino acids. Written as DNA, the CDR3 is TGCGCCAGCAGTGAGGGGCGCAGCGGGAGCACAGATACGCAGTATTTT. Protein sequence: CASSEGRSGSTDTQYF.

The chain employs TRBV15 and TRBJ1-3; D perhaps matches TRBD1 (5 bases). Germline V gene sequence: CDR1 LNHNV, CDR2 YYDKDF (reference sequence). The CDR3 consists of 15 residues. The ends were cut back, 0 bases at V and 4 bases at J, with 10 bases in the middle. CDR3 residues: CATSRDVGDGNTIYF. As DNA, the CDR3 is TGTGCCACCAGCAGAGATGTAGGGGACGGAAACACCATATATTTT.

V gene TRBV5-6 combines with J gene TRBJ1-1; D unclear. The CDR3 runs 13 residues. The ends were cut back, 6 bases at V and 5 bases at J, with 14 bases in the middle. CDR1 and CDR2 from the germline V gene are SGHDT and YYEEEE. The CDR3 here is CASTALSVTEAFF. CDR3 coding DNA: TGTGCCAGCACTGCGCTGTCTGTAACTGAAGCTTTCTTT.

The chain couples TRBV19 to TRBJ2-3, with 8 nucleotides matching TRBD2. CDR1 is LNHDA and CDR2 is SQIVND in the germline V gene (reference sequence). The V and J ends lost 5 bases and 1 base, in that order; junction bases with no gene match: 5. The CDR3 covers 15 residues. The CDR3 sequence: CASSRLASGTDTQYF. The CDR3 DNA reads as TGTGCCAGTAGTCGACTAGCGAGTGGCACAGATACGCAGTATTTT.

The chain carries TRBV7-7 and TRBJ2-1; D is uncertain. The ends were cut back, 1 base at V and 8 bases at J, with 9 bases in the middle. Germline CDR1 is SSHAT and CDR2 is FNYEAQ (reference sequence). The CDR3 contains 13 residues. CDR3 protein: CASSLDWLDEQFF. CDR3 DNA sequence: TGTGCCAGCAGCTTAGACTGGCTGGATGAGCAGTTCTTC.